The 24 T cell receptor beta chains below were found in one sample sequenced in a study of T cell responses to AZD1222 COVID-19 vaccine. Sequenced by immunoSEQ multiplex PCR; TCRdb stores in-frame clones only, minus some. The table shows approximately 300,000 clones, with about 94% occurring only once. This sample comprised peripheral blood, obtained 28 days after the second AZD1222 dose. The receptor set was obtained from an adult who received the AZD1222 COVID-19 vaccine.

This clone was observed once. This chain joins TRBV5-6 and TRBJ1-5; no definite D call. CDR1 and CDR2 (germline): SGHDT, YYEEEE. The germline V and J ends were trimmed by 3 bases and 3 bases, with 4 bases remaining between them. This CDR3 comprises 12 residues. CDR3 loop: CASSSFNQPQHF. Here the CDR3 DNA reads TGTGCCAGCAGCTCCTTCAATCAGCCCCAGCATTTT.

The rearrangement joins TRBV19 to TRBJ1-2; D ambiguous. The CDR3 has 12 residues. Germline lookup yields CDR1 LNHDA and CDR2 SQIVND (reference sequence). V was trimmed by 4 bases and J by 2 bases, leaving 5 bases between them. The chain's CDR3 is CASSRGNYGYTF. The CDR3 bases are TGTGCCAGTAGTAGGGGAAACTATGGCTACACCTTC.

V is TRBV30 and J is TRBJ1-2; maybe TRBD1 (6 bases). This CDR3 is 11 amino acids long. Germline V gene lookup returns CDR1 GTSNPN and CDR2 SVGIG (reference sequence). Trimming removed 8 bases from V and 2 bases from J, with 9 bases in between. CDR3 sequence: CAGDKNYGYTF. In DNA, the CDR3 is TGTGCCGGGGACAAAAACTATGGCTACACCTTC.

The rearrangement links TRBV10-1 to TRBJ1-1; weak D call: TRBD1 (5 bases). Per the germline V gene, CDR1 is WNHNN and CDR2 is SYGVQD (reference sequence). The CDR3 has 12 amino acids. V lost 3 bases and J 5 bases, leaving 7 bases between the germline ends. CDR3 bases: TGCGCCAGCAGTGATGGGGGAACTGAAGCTTTCTTT. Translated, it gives CASSDGGTEAFF.

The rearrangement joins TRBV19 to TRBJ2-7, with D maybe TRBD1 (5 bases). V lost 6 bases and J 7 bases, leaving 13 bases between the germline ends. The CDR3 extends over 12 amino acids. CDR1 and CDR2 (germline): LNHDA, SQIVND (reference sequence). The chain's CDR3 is CASSRYPGEQYF. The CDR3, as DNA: TGTGCCAGTAGCCGCTACCCAGGGGAGCAGTACTTC.

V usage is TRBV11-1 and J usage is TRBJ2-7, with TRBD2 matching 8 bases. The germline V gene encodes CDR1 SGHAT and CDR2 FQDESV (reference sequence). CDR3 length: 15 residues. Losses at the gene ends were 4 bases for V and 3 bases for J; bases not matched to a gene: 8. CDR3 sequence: CASSSIAGRGYEQYF. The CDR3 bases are TGTGCCAGCAGCTCGATAGCGGGACGGGGCTACGAGCAGTACTTC.

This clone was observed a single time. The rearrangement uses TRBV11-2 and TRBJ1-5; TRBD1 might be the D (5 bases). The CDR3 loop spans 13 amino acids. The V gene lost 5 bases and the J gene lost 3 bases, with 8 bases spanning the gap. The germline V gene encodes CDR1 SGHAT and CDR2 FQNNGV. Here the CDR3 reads CASSPGHNQPQHF. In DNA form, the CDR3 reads TGTGCCAGCAGCCCAGGGCACAATCAGCCCCAGCATTTT.

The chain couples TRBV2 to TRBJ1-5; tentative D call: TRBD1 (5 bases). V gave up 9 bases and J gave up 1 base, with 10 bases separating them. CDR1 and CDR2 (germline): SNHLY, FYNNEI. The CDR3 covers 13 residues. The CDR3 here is CASQGESNQPQHF. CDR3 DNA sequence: TGTGCCAGTCAAGGGGAAAGCAATCAGCCCCAGCATTTT. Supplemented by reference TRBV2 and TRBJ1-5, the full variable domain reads EPEVTQTPSHQVTQMGQEVILRCVPISNHLYFYWYRQILGQKVEFLVSFYNNEISEKSEIFDDQFSVERPDGSNFTLKIRSTKLEDSAMYFCASQGESNQPQHFGDGTRLSIL.

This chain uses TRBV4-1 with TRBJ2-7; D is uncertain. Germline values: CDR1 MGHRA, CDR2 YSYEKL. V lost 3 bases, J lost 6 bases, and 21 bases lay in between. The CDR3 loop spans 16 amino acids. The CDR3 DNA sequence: TGCGCCAGCAGCCAGGCGATAGGGAATGGTATAGGCGAGCAGTACTTC. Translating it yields CASSQAIGNGIGEQYF.

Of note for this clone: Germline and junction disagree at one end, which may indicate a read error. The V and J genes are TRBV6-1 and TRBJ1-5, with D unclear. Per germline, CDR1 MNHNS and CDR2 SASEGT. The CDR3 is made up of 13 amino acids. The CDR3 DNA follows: TGTGCCAGCATTGAAGGAGGTCATCAGCCCCAGCATTTT. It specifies CASIEGGHQPQHF.

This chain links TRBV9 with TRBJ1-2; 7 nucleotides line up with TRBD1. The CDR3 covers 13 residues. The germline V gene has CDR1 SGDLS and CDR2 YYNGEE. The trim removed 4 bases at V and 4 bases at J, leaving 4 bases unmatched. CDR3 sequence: CASSSTGVYGYTF. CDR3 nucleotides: TGTGCCAGCAGCAGTACAGGGGTCTATGGCTACACCTTC.

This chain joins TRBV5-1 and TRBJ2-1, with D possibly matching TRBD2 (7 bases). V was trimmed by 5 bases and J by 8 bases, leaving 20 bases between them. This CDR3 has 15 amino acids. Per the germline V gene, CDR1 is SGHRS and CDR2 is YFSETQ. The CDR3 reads CASRTRGGGGYEQFF. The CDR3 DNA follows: TGCGCCAGCAGGACGCGGGGAGGGGGAGGCTATGAGCAGTTCTTC.

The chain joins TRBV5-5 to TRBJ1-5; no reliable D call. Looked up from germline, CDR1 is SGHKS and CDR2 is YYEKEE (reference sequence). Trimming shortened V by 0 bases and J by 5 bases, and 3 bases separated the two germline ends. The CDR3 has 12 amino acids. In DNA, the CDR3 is TGTGCCAGCAGCTTGGACGATCAGCCCCAGCATTTT. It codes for CASSLDDQPQHF.

This CDR3 reads CASSLTGYGNTIYF. For the CDR3, the DNA is TGTGCCAGCAGCCTCACGGGGTACGGAAACACCATATATTTT. This chain links TRBV7-9 with TRBJ1-3; D gene uncertain. Germline V CDR1 and CDR2: SEHNR, FQNEAQ (reference sequence). V was trimmed by 5 bases and J by 4 bases, leaving 12 bases between them. The CDR3 consists of 14 residues. Full variable domain (missing parts from reference TRBV7-9 and TRBJ1-3): DTGVSQNPRHKITKRGQNVTFRCDPISEHNRLYWYRQTLGQGPEFLTYFQNEAQLEKSRLLSDRFSAERPKGSFSTLEIQRTEQGDSAMYLCASSLTGYGNTIYFGEGSWLTVV.

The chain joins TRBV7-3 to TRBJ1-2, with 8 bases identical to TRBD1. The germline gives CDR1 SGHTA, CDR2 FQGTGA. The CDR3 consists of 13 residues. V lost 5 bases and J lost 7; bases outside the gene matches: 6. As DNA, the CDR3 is TGTGCCAGCAGCCCGACAGGGGAAGCTGGCTACACCTTC. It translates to CASSPTGEAGYTF. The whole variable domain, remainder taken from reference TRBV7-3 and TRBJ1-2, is GAGVSQTPSNKVTEKGKYVELRCDPISGHTALYWYRQSLGQGPEFLIYFQGTGAADDSGLPNDRFFAVRPEGSVSTLKIQRTERGDSAVYLCASSPTGEAGYTFGSGTRLTVV.

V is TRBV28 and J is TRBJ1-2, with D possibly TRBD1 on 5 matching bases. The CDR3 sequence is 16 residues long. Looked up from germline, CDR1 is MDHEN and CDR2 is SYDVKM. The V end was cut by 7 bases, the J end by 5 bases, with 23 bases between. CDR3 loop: CASTLGPGAPRYGYTF. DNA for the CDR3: TGTGCCAGCACTTTGGGCCCCGGGGCGCCAAGGTATGGCTACACCTTC.

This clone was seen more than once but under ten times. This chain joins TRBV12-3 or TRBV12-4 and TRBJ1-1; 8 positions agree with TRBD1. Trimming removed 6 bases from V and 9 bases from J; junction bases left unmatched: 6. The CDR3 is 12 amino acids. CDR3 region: CASRRTGIKAFF. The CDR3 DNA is TGTGCCAGCAGACGGACAGGGATAAAAGCTTTCTTT.

CDR3 residues: CASSQTSGRGVEFF. CDR3 nucleotides: TGCGCCAGCAGCCAGACTAGCGGGAGAGGCGTCGAATTCTTC. The J gene is TRBJ2-1, the V gene TRBV5-1; 12 bases are shared with TRBD2. The ends lost 4 bases at V and 16 bases at J; junction bases unmatched: 12. Germline CDR1 SGHRS, CDR2 YFSETQ. CDR3 length equals 14 residues.

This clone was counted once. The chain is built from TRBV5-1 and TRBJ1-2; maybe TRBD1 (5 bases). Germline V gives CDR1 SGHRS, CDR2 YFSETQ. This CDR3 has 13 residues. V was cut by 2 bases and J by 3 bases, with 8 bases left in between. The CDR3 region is CASSLQDYYGYTF. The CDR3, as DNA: TGCGCCAGCAGCTTACAGGACTACTATGGCTACACCTTC.

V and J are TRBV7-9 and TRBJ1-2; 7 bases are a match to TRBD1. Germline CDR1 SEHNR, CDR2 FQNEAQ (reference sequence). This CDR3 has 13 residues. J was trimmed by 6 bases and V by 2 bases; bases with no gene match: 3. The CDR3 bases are TGTGCCAGCAGCTTACGACAGGGAAATGGCTACACCTTC. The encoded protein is CASSLRQGNGYTF.

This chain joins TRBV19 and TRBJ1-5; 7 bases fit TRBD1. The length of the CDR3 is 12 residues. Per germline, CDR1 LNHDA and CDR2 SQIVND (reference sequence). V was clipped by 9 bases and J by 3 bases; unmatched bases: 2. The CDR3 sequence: CASGQVNQPQHF. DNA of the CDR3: TGTGCCAGCGGACAGGTCAATCAGCCCCAGCATTTT. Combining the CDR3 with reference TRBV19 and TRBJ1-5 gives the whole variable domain DGGITQSPKYLFRKEGQNVTLSCEQNLNHDAMYWYRQDPGQGLRLIYYSQIVNDFQKGDIAEGYSVSREKKESFPLTVTSAQKNPTAFYLCASGQVNQPQHFGDGTRLSIL.

CDR3 loop: CASSLPGQVPYEQYF. DNA for the CDR3: TGTGCCAGCAGCCTGCCGGGACAGGTCCCCTACGAGCAGTACTTC. This chain uses TRBV5-4 with TRBJ2-7; 8 bases fit TRBD1. There are 15 residues in the CDR3. The germline V gene encodes CDR1 SGHNT and CDR2 YYREEE (reference sequence). After removal of 4 bases from V and 2 bases from J, the junction contained 8 bases not matched to a gene.

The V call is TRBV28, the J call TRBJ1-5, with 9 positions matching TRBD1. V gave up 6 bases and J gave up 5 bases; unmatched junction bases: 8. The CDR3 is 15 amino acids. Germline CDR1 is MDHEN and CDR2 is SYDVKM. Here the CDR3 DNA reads TGTGCCAGCAGCAGGGACAGGGAAGGACATCAGCCCCAGCATTTT. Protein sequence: CASSRDREGHQPQHF.

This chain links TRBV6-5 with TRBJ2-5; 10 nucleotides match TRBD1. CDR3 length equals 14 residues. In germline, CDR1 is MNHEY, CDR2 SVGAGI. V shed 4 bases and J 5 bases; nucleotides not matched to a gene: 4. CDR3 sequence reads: CASSSDRGHETQYF. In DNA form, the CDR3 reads TGTGCCAGCAGTTCCGACAGGGGGCACGAGACCCAGTACTTC.